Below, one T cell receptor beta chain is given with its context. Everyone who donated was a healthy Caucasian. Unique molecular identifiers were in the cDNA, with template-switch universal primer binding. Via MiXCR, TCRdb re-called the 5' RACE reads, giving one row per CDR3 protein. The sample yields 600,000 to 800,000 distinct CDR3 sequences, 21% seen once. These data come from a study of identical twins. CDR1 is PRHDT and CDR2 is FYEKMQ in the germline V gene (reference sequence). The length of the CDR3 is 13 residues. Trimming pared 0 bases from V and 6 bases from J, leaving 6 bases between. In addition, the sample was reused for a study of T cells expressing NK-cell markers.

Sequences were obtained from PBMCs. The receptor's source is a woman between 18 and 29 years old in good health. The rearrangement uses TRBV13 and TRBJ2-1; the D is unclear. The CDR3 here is CASSLGAINEQFF. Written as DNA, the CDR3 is TGTGCCAGCAGCTTAGGGGCGATCAATGAGCAGTTCTTC. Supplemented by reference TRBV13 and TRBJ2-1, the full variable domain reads AAGVIQSPRHLIKEKRETATLKCYPIPRHDTVYWYQQGPGQDPQFLISFYEKMQSDKGSIPDRFSAQQFSDYHSELNMSSLELGDSALYFCASSLGAINEQFFGPGTRLTVL.